The rows below give T cell receptor beta chains drawn from one sample of a study of metastatic and nonmetastatic thyroid tumors. TCRdb reanalyzed the PCR reads with MiXCR. The table shows around 21,000 clones, with over 20% occurring only once. The sample comprised tumor tissue. The receptors come from a male donor with papillary thyroid cancer or a benign thyroid nodule (not recorded which). Some clones in this sample may be carry-over from other donors' samples. CDR3s include the opening cysteine and the closing phenylalanine or tryptophan. The order of the fields is clone size, D gene, J gene, V gene, CDR3 protein, CDR3 DNA. A D gene is named only where the DNA matches it firmly. Clone size is shown for a subset of rows, as once, few, many or a class of expanded clone.

many TRBD1 TRBJ1-3 TRBV6-1 CASSPTGAFSGNTIYF TGTGCCAGCAGCCCAACAGGGGCCTTTTCTGGAAACACCATATATTTT
many - TRBJ2-1 TRBV10-2 CASSDLAKGHEQFF TGCGCCAGCAGTGATCTAGCTAAGGGCCACGAGCAGTTCTTC
many - TRBJ1-5 TRBV2 CASSASQNYQPQHF TGTGCCAGCAGTGCTAGTCAGAATTATCAGCCCCAGCATTTT
medium-sized TRBD1 TRBJ2-7 TRBV29-1 CSVAQGQGFYEQYF TGCAGCGTTGCCCAGGGACAGGGCTTCTACGAGCAGTACTTC
many - TRBJ1-4 TRBV6-5 CASSYSVGPPVNEKLFF TGTGCCAGCAGTTACTCAGTCGGTCCTCCTGTTAATGAAAAACTGTTTTTT
medium-sized TRBD2 TRBJ2-2 TRBV5-1 CASSLGTSGPGELFF TGCGCCAGCAGCTTAGGGACTAGCGGCCCCGGGGAGCTGTTTTTT
- - TRBJ1-1 TRBV3-1 CASSPGQLNTEAFF TGTGCCAGCAGCCCCGGACAGCTGAACACTGAAGCTTTCTTT
medium-sized - TRBJ2-2 TRBV5-1 CASSLAGAQDTGELFF TGCGCCAGCAGCTTGGCAGGGGCGCAGGACACCGGGGAGCTGTTTTTT
medium-sized TRBD1 TRBJ1-2 TRBV4-3 CASSPGQGLGYGYTF TGCGCCAGCAGCCCGGGACAGGGCCTAGGCTATGGCTACACCTTC
many - TRBJ2-1 TRBV5-4 CASSRGLLQFF TGTGCCAGCAGCAGAGGACTACTGCAGTTCTTC
many - TRBJ1-1 TRBV11-2 CASSPTRGGTEAFF TGTGCCAGCAGCCCCACTAGGGGGGGTACTGAAGCTTTCTTT
many - TRBJ2-3 TRBV11-2 CASSLGYGGTDTQYF TGTGCCAGCAGCTTAGGATACGGGGGCACAGATACGCAGTATTTT
- TRBD2 TRBJ2-2 TRBV18 CASSPLPTGGYTGELFF TGTGCCAGCTCACCACTCCCCACGGGAGGGTACACCGGGGAGCTGTTTTTT
medium-sized - TRBJ1-6 TRBV2 CASSEWGTGNSPLHF TGTGCCAGCAGTGAATGGGGGACGGGCAATTCACCCCTCCACTTT
- - TRBJ2-1 TRBV24-1 CATSGWSNEQFF TGTGCCACCAGTGGGTGGAGTAATGAGCAGTTCTTC
many - TRBJ2-5 TRBV28 CASSLISLNRVQETQYF TGTGCCAGCAGTTTAATTTCCCTTAACAGGGTCCAAGAGACCCAGTACTTC
many - TRBJ2-1 TRBV5-1 CASSLESYNEQFF TGCGCCAGCAGCTTGGAGAGCTACAATGAGCAGTTCTTC
- TRBD1 TRBJ1-1 TRBV30 CAWTATGENTEAFF TGTGCCTGGACTGCCACAGGGGAGAACACTGAAGCTTTCTTT
many - TRBJ2-1 TRBV18 CASSPRGSYNEQFF TGTGCCAGCTCACCGCGGGGCTCCTACAATGAGCAGTTCTTC
- - TRBJ1-2 TRBV6-1 CASREGFDGYTF TGTGCCAGCAGGGAAGGGTTCGATGGCTACACCTTC
many - TRBJ1-1 TRBV11-3 CAILSLRMNTEAFF TGTGCCATACTGTCGCTCCGGATGAACACTGAAGCTTTCTTT
medium-sized - TRBJ2-7 TRBV6-1 CASTRTSSSYEQYF TGTGCCAGCACAAGGACGTCTAGCTCCTACGAGCAGTACTTC
medium-sized - TRBJ1-2 TRBV7-9 CASSLYILGLEGYTF TGTGCCAGCAGCTTGTATATTTTGGGATTGGAGGGCTACACCTTC